These T cell receptor beta chains were read from a single sample in a study of T cells in Graves' hyperthyroidism and ophthalmopathy. TCRdb itself ran the multiplex PCR reads through MiXCR, one entry per CDR3 protein. Of approximately 520,000 distinct CDR3 sequences in the sample, around a quarter are singletons; the top ten hold approximately 11%. The specimen was blood. The source is a woman in her 30s with Graves' ophthalmopathy. Both conserved end residues are part of each CDR3. A D gene is named only where the DNA matches it firmly. The listing skips clone size in some rows; elsewhere it reads once, few, many or a size class.

v_call: TRBV6-5
d_call: .
j_call: TRBJ1-3
clone_size: many
cdr3_nt: TGTGCCAGCACTTCGTCGGGAAACACCATATATTTT
cdr3_aa: CASTSSGNTIYF

v_call: TRBV10-3
d_call: .
j_call: TRBJ1-1
clone_size: .
cdr3_nt: TGTGCCATCAGTGACAGACAACGGAACACTGAAGCTTTCTTT
cdr3_aa: CAISDRQRNTEAFF

v_call: TRBV2
d_call: TRBD1
j_call: TRBJ2-7
clone_size: .
cdr3_nt: TGTGCCAGCAGTGAACTGGGACAGTGGTCCTTC
cdr3_aa: CASSELGQWSF

v_call: TRBV4-3
d_call: .
j_call: TRBJ2-4
clone_size: many
cdr3_nt: TGCGCCAGCAGCCAAGTTGGTGGGGCTGAAAACATTCAGTACTTC
cdr3_aa: CASSQVGGAENIQYF

v_call: TRBV5-1
d_call: .
j_call: TRBJ1-2
clone_size: few
cdr3_nt: TGCGCCAGCAGCACGGACAGCCCTGAGATAGCCTTC
cdr3_aa: CASSTDSPEIAF

v_call: TRBV12-3/TRBV12-4
d_call: .
j_call: TRBJ1-6
clone_size: .
cdr3_nt: TGTGCCAGCACCCAGGGGAAGGATTCACCCCTCCACTTT
cdr3_aa: CASTQGKDSPLHF

v_call: TRBV2
d_call: TRBD1
j_call: TRBJ1-4
clone_size: many
cdr3_nt: TGTGCCAGCAATACAGGGGGCGCGGGTGAAAAACTGTTTTTT
cdr3_aa: CASNTGGAGEKLFF

v_call: TRBV6-1
d_call: TRBD1
j_call: TRBJ2-7
clone_size: .
cdr3_nt: TGTGCCAGTAAACCAGGGACAGGTTCTCACTACGAGCAGTACTTC
cdr3_aa: CASKPGTGSHYEQYF

v_call: TRBV6-2/TRBV6-3
d_call: .
j_call: TRBJ1-2
clone_size: many
cdr3_nt: TGTGCCAGCAGTCCGGACAGTTTGCGAGGCTACACCTTC
cdr3_aa: CASSPDSLRGYTF

v_call: TRBV20-1
d_call: TRBD2
j_call: TRBJ2-7
clone_size: many
cdr3_nt: TGCAGTGGGGGGGGGGAAGCCTACGAGCAGTACTTC
cdr3_aa: CSGGGEAYEQYF

v_call: TRBV12-3/TRBV12-4
d_call: .
j_call: TRBJ1-1
clone_size: many
cdr3_nt: TGCGCCAGCAGCTTAGGGGTTTTGAACACTGAAGCTTTCTTT
cdr3_aa: CASSLGVLNTEAFF

v_call: TRBV20-1
d_call: TRBD1
j_call: TRBJ2-7
clone_size: .
cdr3_nt: TGCAGTGCAGCTGGGGACAGGGGTTCCCTCAGCTCCTACGAGCAGTACTTC
cdr3_aa: CSAAGDRGSLSSYEQYF

v_call: TRBV20-1
d_call: .
j_call: TRBJ1-2
clone_size: many
cdr3_nt: TGCAGTGCTAGAGATTCAGAGGGCAGGTTC
cdr3_aa: CSARDSEGRF

v_call: TRBV12-3/TRBV12-4
d_call: .
j_call: TRBJ2-7
clone_size: many
cdr3_nt: TGTGCCAGCTCCCCTACCTTAAACGCCTACGAGCAGTACTTC
cdr3_aa: CASSPTLNAYEQYF

v_call: TRBV6-9
d_call: TRBD1
j_call: TRBJ2-4
clone_size: few
cdr3_nt: TGTGCCAGCAGTGATGGGTCGGGACAGGGTGAGGTGGGAGCCAAAAACATTAAGTACTTC
cdr3_aa: CASSDGSGQGEVGAKNIKYF

v_call: TRBV30
d_call: .
j_call: TRBJ2-5
clone_size: many
cdr3_nt: TGTGCCTGGAGGGGAACTGGGACCGCGGCCCGAGAGACCCAGTACTTC
cdr3_aa: CAWRGTGTAARETQYF

v_call: TRBV6-1
d_call: .
j_call: TRBJ2-7
clone_size: .
cdr3_nt: TGTGCCAGTCCGAATGGACCCATCTACGAGCAGTACTTC
cdr3_aa: CASPNGPIYEQYF

v_call: TRBV20-1
d_call: .
j_call: TRBJ2-5
clone_size: few
cdr3_nt: TGCAGTGCTAGAGCGGTGCAAGAGACCCAGTACTTC
cdr3_aa: CSARAVQETQYF

v_call: TRBV4-2
d_call: .
j_call: TRBJ1-2
clone_size: many
cdr3_nt: TGTGCCAGCAGCCAAGTTTCCAATGTCGTAGGCTACACCTTC
cdr3_aa: CASSQVSNVVGYTF

v_call: TRBV29-1
d_call: TRBD1
j_call: TRBJ2-2
clone_size: many
cdr3_nt: TGCAGCGTTGAACGCCGGGACAGAAACACCGGGGAGCTGTTTTTT
cdr3_aa: CSVERRDRNTGELFF

v_call: TRBV6-1
d_call: .
j_call: TRBJ1-2
clone_size: many
cdr3_nt: TGTGCCAGCAGTGAAGGGGTCCTCGCGGAGGTCGGTTACTATGGCTACACCTTC
cdr3_aa: CASSEGVLAEVGYYGYTF

v_call: TRBV6-5
d_call: TRBD1
j_call: TRBJ2-1
clone_size: many
cdr3_nt: TGTGCCAGCAGTTACTCGAGTCGGGACAGGGGGGATGAGCAGTTCTTC
cdr3_aa: CASSYSSRDRGDEQFF

v_call: TRBV6-4
d_call: TRBD1
j_call: TRBJ2-5
clone_size: many
cdr3_nt: TGTGCCAGCAGTGCCCAACCGACAGGGTTGGAGACCCAGTACTTC
cdr3_aa: CASSAQPTGLETQYF

v_call: TRBV20-1
d_call: TRBD1
j_call: TRBJ1-5
clone_size: many
cdr3_nt: TGCAGTGCCCCAATACAGGGGAGAAGCAATCAGCCCCAGCATTTT
cdr3_aa: CSAPIQGRSNQPQHF

v_call: TRBV20-1
d_call: TRBD2
j_call: TRBJ2-5
clone_size: many
cdr3_nt: TGCAGTGCTAGAGATAGGGGCGGGGGGCCTCCGGAGACCCAGTACTTC
cdr3_aa: CSARDRGGGPPETQYF

v_call: TRBV30
d_call: TRBD1
j_call: TRBJ2-7
clone_size: many
cdr3_nt: TGTGCCTGGAATACAGGGGGGACCTACGAGCAGTACTTC
cdr3_aa: CAWNTGGTYEQYF

v_call: TRBV27
d_call: .
j_call: TRBJ1-5
clone_size: many
cdr3_nt: TGTGCCAGCAGTTTATCAGGGGCTCAGCCCCAGCATTTT
cdr3_aa: CASSLSGAQPQHF

v_call: TRBV12-3/TRBV12-4
d_call: .
j_call: TRBJ1-5
clone_size: few
cdr3_nt: TGTGCCAGCAGGGCAGGTGGGTGGTACGGTGGCAATCAGCCCCAGCATTTT
cdr3_aa: CASRAGGWYGGNQPQHF